Below are 7 T cell receptor beta chains sequenced from a single sample in a study of blood T cell repertoires in COVID-19. Generated by immunoSEQ multiplex PCR, the TCRdb table keeps only in-frame clones and is missing some. The profile shows approximately 210,000 clones, approximately 89% of them singletons. Sequencing input: peripheral blood. The receptor set was obtained from a woman aged 40 to 50 with acute or convalescent COVID-19.

V is TRBV4-1 and J is TRBJ1-5; D possibly corresponds to TRBD1 (5 bases). V was pared by 0 bases and J by 0 bases, with 9 bases between. CDR3 length: 16 residues. The germline V gene has CDR1 MGHRA and CDR2 YSYEKL. The CDR3 reads CASSQDMTVSNQPQHF. The CDR3 nucleotides read TGCGCCAGCAGCCAAGACATGACAGTTAGCAATCAGCCCCAGCATTTT.

The V gene is TRBV5-1, the J gene TRBJ1-2; 7 nucleotides agree with TRBD1. Germline V gene lookup returns CDR1 SGHRS and CDR2 YFSETQ. J gave up 4 bases and V 0 bases, and 6 bases lay outside the gene matches. This CDR3 region has 15 residues. CDR3 nucleotides: TGCGCCAGCAGCTTGGCGACAGGGTCTTCCTATGGCTACACCTTC. Its protein product is CASSLATGSSYGYTF.

The CDR3 sequence is CASSLSWQGHEKLFF. The CDR3 coding sequence is TGTGCCAGCAGCTTGTCTTGGCAGGGGCATGAAAAACTGTTTTTT. The chain combines TRBV5-5 with TRBJ1-4, with a weak D call TRBD1 (6 bases). The germline V gene encodes CDR1 SGHKS and CDR2 YYEKEE (reference sequence). The length of the CDR3 is 15 residues. The ends were cut back, 1 base at V and 6 bases at J, with 13 bases in the middle. Looking up the rest from reference TRBV5-5 and TRBJ1-4 gives the full variable domain: DAGVTQSPTHLIKTRGQQVTLRCSPISGHKSVSWYQQVLGQGPQFIFQYYEKEERGRGNFPDRFSARQFPNYSSELNVNALLLGDSALYLCASSLSWQGHEKLFFGSGTQLSVL.

The CDR3 loop reads CASSPGTGGGGYTF. The CDR3, as DNA: TGTGCCAGCAGCCCCGGGACAGGGGGTGGAGGCTACACCTTC. V is TRBV6-5 and J is TRBJ1-2; 11 bases map to TRBD1. This CDR3 spans 14 amino acids. After removal of 6 bases from V and 8 bases from J, the junction contained 8 bases not matched to a gene. Germline V CDR1 and CDR2: MNHEY, SVGAGI.

The chain combines TRBV10-2 with TRBJ1-2; 7 nucleotides agree with TRBD1. The germline V gene encodes CDR1 WSHSY and CDR2 SAAADI. The CDR3 has 14 amino acids. The J segment lost 4 bases and the V segment lost 6 bases, leaving 8 bases of the junction unmatched. CDR3 protein: CASRAQTGSYGYTF. CDR3 DNA: TGCGCCAGCAGGGCGCAGACAGGGTCCTATGGCTACACCTTC.

The chain recombines TRBV2 with TRBJ2-1, with 7 bases matching TRBD1. Germline values: CDR1 SNHLY, CDR2 FYNNEI. The CDR3 totals 15 residues. With V trimmed by 6 bases and J by 8 bases, 13 bases remained unmatched. The CDR3 DNA reads TGTGCCAGCAGGAGGGACAGAGGTGGTTACTATGAGCAGTTCTTC. Translated, it gives CASRRDRGGYYEQFF. Together with reference TRBV2 and TRBJ2-1, the CDR3 gives the full variable domain: EPEVTQTPSHQVTQMGQEVILRCVPISNHLYFYWYRQILGQKVEFLVSFYNNEISEKSEIFDDQFSVERPDGSNFTLKIRSTKLEDSAMYFCASRRDRGGYYEQFFGPGTRLTVL.

This chain connects TRBV11-3 to TRBJ2-2; TRBD1 matches at 7 bases. The CDR3 spans 14 residues. Looked up from germline, CDR1 is SGHNT and CDR2 is YENEEA. V shed 4 bases, J shed 3 bases, and the junction held 2 bases outside the gene matches. The CDR3 DNA is TGTGCCAGCAGCTCGGGACAGTACACCGGGGAGCTGTTTTTT. Its translation is CASSSGQYTGELFF.